This T cell receptor beta chain derives from a study of T cells in Graves' hyperthyroidism and ophthalmopathy. TCR beta CDR3 region amplification was performed from RNA transcripts. When the TCR CDR3 underwent first-round RT-PCR, the HTBI primer set was used. In TCRdb, the multiplex PCR reads were re-called with MiXCR into one record per CDR3 protein. Of 750,000 to 900,000 distinct CDR3 sequences in the sample, 35% to 45% were seen once. Stable hyperthyroidism: no ophthalmopathy progression over 18 months of follow-up. Trimming left V 5 bases short and J 5 bases short, with 23 bases between. The CDR3 consists of 18 residues. Looked up from germline, CDR1 is SGHRS and CDR2 is YFSETQ. Whole-study results and caveats: Ophthalmopathy was separated from stable hyperthyroidism by a 13 V-J model. The model foresaw ophthalmopathy a median around 6.8 months prior to onset. Most thyroid clonotypes expanded above 0.001 appeared in blood too.

In this sample, this clonotype turned up a few times. Antigen specificity is unknown. The chain joins TRBV5-1 to TRBJ1-6; D may be TRBD1 (6 bases). The TCR comes from a man younger than 30 with Graves' hyperthyroidism. The sample consisted of blood. This CDR3 reads CASSPTGFSPVDNSPLHF. For the CDR3, the DNA is TGCGCCAGCAGTCCTACAGGGTTTAGTCCTGTCGATAATTCACCCCTCCACTTT.